The 18 T cell receptor beta chains in this list originate from one sample, sequenced in a study of blood T cell repertoires in COVID-19. Using immunoSEQ multiplex PCR, the repertoire was profiled, and TCRdb retains in-frame clones only, with some absent. The sample has approximately 60,000 clones; 85% are singletons. Sequenced sample: peripheral blood. These receptors came from a human donor in a cohort sampled during active COVID-19.

The chain couples TRBV7-8 to TRBJ1-2; 10 bases are shared with TRBD1. CDR1 and CDR2 from the germline V gene are SGHVS and FQNEAQ. J gave up 3 bases and V 5 bases, and 6 bases lay outside the gene matches. The CDR3 runs to 15 residues. The CDR3 region has the DNA TGTGCCAGCAGCCCACGGACAGGGGGGGACTATGGCTACACCTTC. It specifies CASSPRTGGDYGYTF. Full variable domain (remainder filled in from reference TRBV7-8 and TRBJ1-2): GAGVSQSPRYKVAKRGQDVALRCDPISGHVSLFWYQQALGQGPEFLTYFQNEAQLDKSGLPSDRFFAERPEGSVSTLKIQRTQQEDSAVYLCASSPRTGGDYGYTFGSGTRLTVV.

The V gene is TRBV11-1, the J gene TRBJ2-1; 10 bases line up with TRBD1. This CDR3 spans 15 amino acids. Germline V CDR1 and CDR2: SGHAT, FQDESV (reference sequence). V was clipped by 5 bases and J by 2 bases; unmatched bases: 3. CDR3 nucleotides: TGTGCCAGCAGCCTGGACAGGGGGACCTACAATGAGCAGTTCTTC. It specifies CASSLDRGTYNEQFF.

This chain links TRBV18 with TRBJ1-1; perhaps TRBD1 as D (6 bases). There are 14 residues in the CDR3. Trimming took 3 bases from V and 0 from J, leaving 8 bases between them. Germline V gene lookup returns CDR1 KGHSH and CDR2 LQKENI. The CDR3 spells CASSPTGMNTEAFF. CDR3 in DNA: TGTGCCAGCTCACCTACAGGGATGAACACTGAAGCTTTCTTT.

The chain uses TRBV6-5 and TRBJ1-4; 7 positions match TRBD1. Germline V gene sequence: CDR1 MNHEY, CDR2 SVGAGI. The V gene end was trimmed by 2 bases and the J gene end by 7 bases; junction bases not matched to a gene: 4. This CDR3 spans 14 amino acids. The CDR3 DNA sequence: TGTGCCAGCAGTTACAGCCAGGGGGGTGAAAAACTGTTTTTT. This gives the protein CASSYSQGGEKLFF.

This chain links TRBV4-3 with TRBJ1-2, with no clear D. V lost 0 bases, J lost 4 bases, and 15 bases lay in between. This CDR3 has 16 residues. CDR1 LGHNA and CDR2 YSLEER come from the germline V gene. The CDR3 DNA reads as TGCGCCAGCAGCCAAGAACGCGACTCCAAGACCTATGGCTACACCTTC. Its protein is CASSQERDSKTYGYTF.

The J gene is TRBJ1-6, the V gene TRBV7-2; TRBD1 might be the D (6 bases). This CDR3 is 17 amino acids long. V was clipped by 2 bases and J by 3 bases, with 14 bases between them. Germline V gives CDR1 SGHTA, CDR2 FQGNSA. CDR3 nucleotide sequence: TGTGCCAGCAGCTTAAGTCCAGGGGCCCTCTATAATTCACCCCTCCACTTT. As protein: CASSLSPGALYNSPLHF. The full variable domain, with the rest looked up from reference TRBV7-2 and TRBJ1-6, is GAGVSQSPSNKVTEKGKDVELRCDPISGHTALYWYRQSLGQGLEFLIYFQGNSAPDKSGLPSDRFSAERTGGSVSTLTIQRTQQEDSAVYLCASSLSPGALYNSPLHFGNGTRLTVT.

This chain links TRBV30 with TRBJ2-3, with 7 positions matching TRBD2. The trim removed 1 base at V and 1 base at J, leaving 8 bases unmatched. CDR3 length: 16 amino acids. Germline CDR1 and CDR2: GTSNPN and SVGIG (reference sequence). CDR3 nucleotides: TGTGCCTGGAGTGGACTGGGGGGGACCGGCACAGATACGCAGTATTTT. Protein sequence: CAWSGLGGTGTDTQYF.

The CDR3 coding sequence is TGCGCCAGCACCCGTGCGACGGGGGGGCCGAATACGCAGTATTTT. It translates to CASTRATGGPNTQYF. The V gene is TRBV5-1, the J gene TRBJ2-3; 8 positions match TRBD2. The germline gives CDR1 SGHRS, CDR2 YFSETQ. V lost 6 bases and J lost 7; bases outside the gene matches: 13. The CDR3 has 15 residues.

CDR3 DNA: TGTGCCAGTCGGACTAGCGGGGGCACAGATACGCAGTATTTT. Translation: CASRTSGGTDTQYF. This chain uses TRBV6-5 with TRBJ2-3; 12 nucleotides line up with TRBD2. V was pared by 9 bases and J by 1 base, with 2 bases of the junction left unmatched. Germline V gene lookup returns CDR1 MNHEY and CDR2 SVGAGI. CDR3 length: 14 residues.

This chain uses TRBV7-9 with TRBJ1-2, with TRBD1 as a possible D gene (6 bases). The CDR3 length is 15 residues. Per the germline V gene, CDR1 is SEHNR and CDR2 is FQNEAQ (reference sequence). Trimming stripped 4 bases from V and 3 bases from J, with 15 bases between. CDR3 protein: CASSSSGGVDYGYTF. The CDR3 DNA is TGTGCCAGCAGCTCGTCTGGGGGCGTCGACTATGGCTACACCTTC.

The chain couples TRBV5-5 to TRBJ1-5; D ambiguous. The V gene lost 0 bases and the J gene lost 0 bases, with 7 bases spanning the gap. Looked up from germline, CDR1 is SGHKS and CDR2 is YYEKEE (reference sequence). This CDR3 region has 15 residues. The CDR3 region is CASSLAPYSNQPQHF. CDR3 nucleotide sequence: TGTGCCAGCAGCTTGGCCCCCTATAGCAATCAGCCCCAGCATTTT.

J is TRBJ2-1 and V is TRBV5-4; 10 nucleotides line up with TRBD2. V shed 5 bases, J shed 5 bases, and the junction held 7 bases outside the gene matches. CDR3 length: 15 amino acids. Germline loops: CDR1 SGHNT, CDR2 YYREEE (reference sequence). The CDR3 region has the DNA TGTGCCAGCAGTTCAGCGGGGGGGCCTGACAATGAGCAGTTCTTC. It specifies CASSSAGGPDNEQFF. Looking up the rest from reference TRBV5-4 and TRBJ2-1 gives the full variable domain: ETGVTQSPTHLIKTRGQQVTLRCSSQSGHNTVSWYQQALGQGPQFIFQYYREEENGRGNFPPRFSGLQFPNYSSELNVNALELDDSALYLCASSSAGGPDNEQFFGPGTRLTVL.

The V gene is TRBV6-1, the J gene TRBJ1-2, with a weak D call TRBD1 (5 bases). Germline V gene sequence: CDR1 MNHNS, CDR2 SASEGT. V lost 2 bases, J lost 4 bases, and 14 bases lay in between. The CDR3 loop spans 15 amino acids. Here the CDR3 reads CASSERDSPPYGYTF. DNA for the CDR3: TGTGCCAGCAGTGAACGCGACAGTCCTCCCTATGGCTACACCTTC.

The rearrangement joins TRBV7-2 to TRBJ1-2; possible D gene TRBD1, 6 bases. The V gene's germline CDR1 is SGHTA and CDR2 FQGNSA. Trimming removed 3 bases from V and 5 bases from J, with 22 bases in between. This CDR3 is 17 amino acids long. Here the CDR3 reads CASSFLSGHQSPYGYTF. CDR3 in DNA: TGTGCCAGCAGCTTTCTTTCGGGACACCAATCCCCATATGGCTACACCTTC.

The chain recombines TRBV14 with TRBJ2-1; TRBD2 matches 14 bases. The V gene end was trimmed by 0 bases and the J gene end by 0 bases; junction bases not matched to a gene: 7. CDR3 length: 20 residues. CDR1 SGHDN and CDR2 FVKESK come from the germline V gene. In nucleotides, the CDR3 is TGTGCCAGCAGCCAAGATTGGACTAGCGGGGGGCCAAGCTCCTACAATGAGCAGTTCTTC. Residues: CASSQDWTSGGPSSYNEQFF.

The rearrangement joins TRBV7-2 to TRBJ2-3; 10 bases are shared with TRBD2. The CDR3 covers 17 residues. The germline V gene has CDR1 SGHTA and CDR2 FQGNSA. V shed 0 bases, J shed 0 bases, and the junction held 3 bases outside the gene matches. The CDR3 sequence: CASSLAPSGGSTDTQYF. Here the CDR3 DNA reads TGTGCCAGCAGCTTAGCCCCTAGCGGGGGTAGCACAGATACGCAGTATTTT.

CDR3 DNA: TGTGCCAGCAGTGCGCCGGCACAGGGGGCATATAGCACTGAAGCTTTCTTT. Translated, it gives CASSAPAQGAYSTEAFF. The chain carries TRBV2 and TRBJ1-1, with 9 bases identical to TRBD1. CDR1 is SNHLY, CDR2 FYNNEI, per germline. After removal of 4 bases from V and 4 bases from J, the junction contained 13 bases not matched to a gene. CDR3 length: 17 amino acids.

V gene TRBV5-1 combines with J gene TRBJ2-2; the match to TRBD2 covers 14 bases. The germline gives CDR1 SGHRS, CDR2 YFSETQ. The trim removed 4 bases at V and 6 bases at J, leaving 5 bases unmatched. This CDR3 contains 16 residues. The CDR3 DNA reads as TGCGCCAGCAGCCCCGGACTAGCGGGGGGCGCCGGGGAGCTGTTTTTT. It yields the protein CASSPGLAGGAGELFF.